These 15 T cell receptor beta chains were all obtained from the same sample, sequenced in a study of spatial heterogeneity in lung cancer. Time point of the sample: sample taken at primary tumor resection. Unsorted whole RNA from tumor, nontumor lung or frozen PBMC underwent sequencing. In TCRdb, the 5' RACE reads were re-called with MiXCR into one record per CDR3 protein. The repertoire holds 50,000 or so distinct CDR3 sequences, about 10% seen once, with about 40% in the top ten. This material consisted of PBMCs, taken at surgery. The receptors were gathered from a female donor with early-stage non-small cell lung cancer.

A few counts support this clonotype. The V and J genes are TRBV20-1 and TRBJ2-7; 12 bases agree with TRBD1. The CDR3 covers 16 residues. With V trimmed by 3 bases and J by 7 bases, 13 bases remained unmatched. The V gene's germline CDR1 is DFQATT and CDR2 SNEGSKA (reference sequence). The CDR3 coding sequence is TGCAGTGCTAGCCTACCGTCGGGACAGGGGGCCGTGGAGCAGTACTTC. It yields the protein CSASLPSGQGAVEQYF.

This clonotype has at least ten counts. The CDR3 is CASSYYGQTDEKLFF. The CDR3 region has the DNA TGTGCCAGCAGTTACTACGGACAGACAGATGAAAAACTGTTTTTT. This chain links TRBV6-5 with TRBJ1-4, with a tentative D call TRBD1 (6 bases). This CDR3 is built from 15 residues. Germline V CDR1 and CDR2: MNHEY, SVGAGI. The V end lost 1 base, the J end lost 6 bases, and 12 bases lay between the germline ends.

The chain carries TRBV24-1 and TRBJ1-1; 7 nucleotides line up with TRBD1. Trimming at V came to 9 bases and at J to 4 bases, leaving 7 bases not matched to a gene. The CDR3 sequence is 13 residues long. Germline V gene sequence: CDR1 KGHDR, CDR2 SFDVKD. The CDR3 nucleotides are TGTGCCACCCGAGAGACAGGGAGCACTGAAGCTTTCTTT. This gives the protein CATRETGSTEAFF.

The V and J genes are TRBV7-2 and TRBJ2-4, with D perhaps assigned TRBD1 or TRBD2 (5 bases each). This CDR3 comprises 15 residues. The V gene lost 5 bases and the J gene lost 0 bases, with 11 bases spanning the gap. Germline CDR1 and CDR2: SGHTA and FQGNSA. The CDR3 is CASSRWDLAKNIQYF. CDR3 coding DNA: TGTGCCAGCAGCCGATGGGACCTAGCCAAAAACATTCAGTACTTC.

The rearrangement joins TRBV3-1 to TRBJ2-7, with a weak D call TRBD2 (5 bases). CDR3 length: 13 residues. Germline CDR1 is LGHDT and CDR2 is YNNKEL (reference sequence). V was clipped by 4 bases and J by 3 bases, with 10 bases between them. For the CDR3, the DNA is TGTGCCAGCAGCCCCCGGGGTGACTACGAGCAGTACTTC. Translated, it gives CASSPRGDYEQYF.

This clonotype was counted a few times. The chain employs TRBV6-6 and TRBJ2-3, with 9 bases identical to TRBD2. Germline values: CDR1 MNHNY, CDR2 SVGAGI (reference sequence). V shed 6 bases, J shed 2 bases, and the junction held 3 bases outside the gene matches. CDR3 length equals 14 residues. The CDR3 here is CASRKRGDTDTQYF. As DNA, the CDR3 is TGTGCCAGCAGAAAGCGGGGGGACACAGATACGCAGTATTTT.

The chain joins TRBV3-1 to TRBJ1-2; D may be TRBD1 (5 bases). Trimming took off 4 bases at V and 7 bases at J, with 13 bases between the two ends. Germline V gives CDR1 LGHDT, CDR2 YNNKEL (reference sequence). This CDR3 comprises 13 residues. As DNA, the CDR3 is TGTGCCAGCAGCCTTTCGAGGGGACCTGGCTACACCTTC. Its protein is CASSLSRGPGYTF.

V gene TRBV4-2 combines with J gene TRBJ2-7; 8 bases are shared with TRBD2. Germline trimming cut 1 base from V and 1 base from J; bases unmatched to any gene: 6. The CDR3 extends over 16 amino acids. Germline V CDR1 and CDR2: LGHNA, YNFKEQ. The CDR3 DNA follows: TGTGCCAGCAGCCAAGCAGCTAGCGGGCCGTCCTACGAGCAGTACTTC. It encodes CASSQAASGPSYEQYF.

This sequence joins TRBV18 and TRBJ2-1, with D unclear. Deletions cut 2 bases from V and 5 bases from J, with 7 bases between. This CDR3 has 13 residues. Germline CDR1 KGHSH, CDR2 LQKENI. CDR3 region: CASSPNRNNEQFF. DNA for the CDR3: TGTGCCAGCTCACCAAACCGCAACAATGAGCAGTTCTTC.

To note about this clonotype: This may arise from a read error, as a much more abundant clone is one base away. The V gene is TRBV7-9, the J gene TRBJ2-2; D is ambiguous. Germline CDR1 and CDR2: SEHNR and FQNEAQ (reference sequence). Trimming removed 1 base from V and 4 bases from J, with 4 bases in between. The CDR3 has 13 residues. Written as DNA, the CDR3 is TGTGCCAGCAGCTTAGTCAGCACCGGGGAGCTGTTTTTT. Its translation is CASSLVSTGELFF.

The table lists this clonotype with many counts. The rearrangement links TRBV28 to TRBJ1-4; TRBD1 aligns across 9 bases. The CDR3 is 16 amino acids. Germline V gives CDR1 MDHEN, CDR2 SYDVKM. J gave up 7 bases and V 5 bases, and 11 bases lay outside the gene matches. CDR3 in DNA: TGTGCCAGCAGTCACGGGACAGGGAACTTCCGTGAAAAACTGTTTTTT. As protein: CASSHGTGNFREKLFF.

This clonotype has just a few counts. The chain recombines TRBV2 with TRBJ2-1; a possible D gene is TRBD2 (6 bases). Germline CDR1 reads SNHLY; CDR2 reads FYNNEI. CDR3 size: 15 residues. V lost 4 bases and J 7 bases, leaving 17 bases between the germline ends. CDR3 nucleotides: TGTGCCAGCAGTGGGCTTGGGGGGTGGGCGAATGAGCAGTTCTTC. Amino acid sequence: CASSGLGGWANEQFF.

The chain combines TRBV25-1 with TRBJ2-1; D uncertain. The germline V gene has CDR1 MGHDK and CDR2 SYGVNS. The CDR3 contains 13 residues. Trimming pared 9 bases from V and 5 bases from J, leaving 14 bases between. Written as DNA, the CDR3 is TGTGCCAGTAATACGTATCTAAACAATGAGCAGTTCTTC. It codes for CASNTYLNNEQFF.

This chain joins TRBV6-5 and TRBJ2-5, with TRBD2 as a possible D gene (6 bases). Germline CDR1 reads MNHEY; CDR2 reads SVGAGI. The CDR3 covers 12 residues. V lost 7 bases and J lost 4, with 10 bases in between. CDR3 DNA sequence: TGTGCCAGCACCATGGGGGGAGAGACCCAGTACTTC. This translates into CASTMGGETQYF.

The J gene is TRBJ1-5, the V gene TRBV12-3 or TRBV12-4; D uncertain. The DNA end is more similar to TRBJ2-3, so the J call may be wrong. This CDR3 contains 15 residues. The DNA for the CDR3 is TGTGCCAGCAGGACCGGGTCGTATAGCAATCAGCCCCAGTATTTT. This translates into CASRTGSYSNQPQYF.